What follows describes a single TCR beta chain. No antigen is known for it. TCRdb's copy holds only in-frame clones and misses some; the assay was immunoSEQ multiplex PCR. The table has about 14,000 clones, around 80% seen once; the top ten hold about 7.4%. Each population, CD4+ and CD8+ cells, was isolated by positive magnetic bead selection and checked for purity by flow cytometry. These data come from a study of somatic mutations in cytotoxic T cells in rheumatoid arthritis. Germline CDR1 and CDR2: LNHDA and SQIVND (reference sequence). The CDR3 loop spans 14 amino acids. Trimming removed 0 bases at V and 2 bases at J, with 8 bases between. Study-wide results and caveats: Age-matched healthy controls and rheumatoid arthritis patients had CD8+ T-cell clonality that did not differ significantly. Per patient, the largest CD8+ clone was found to exceed 20% of CD8+ cells in about an eighth of the roughly 65 cases.

V usage is TRBV19 and J usage is TRBJ2-7, with a tentative D call TRBD1 (6 bases). This receptor was taken from an adult with rheumatoid arthritis. Input material: CD8+ T cells sorted from blood. CDR3 residues: CASSIDRGPYEQYF. CDR3 DNA sequence: TGTGCCAGTAGTATAGACAGGGGTCCCTACGAGCAGTACTTC.